Shown below are 30 T cell receptor beta chains from a single sample sequenced in a study of PD-L1 blockade in urothelial cancer. Clones were sequenced by immunoSEQ multiplex PCR, and TCRdb holds only the in-frame ones, with some missing. The repertoire holds roughly 39,000 clones, with around 89% as singletons. The material was PBMCs, obtained around atezolizumab (anti-PD-L1) treatment. The receptors stem from a man aged 55 to 70 with urothelial cancer.

The chain is built from TRBV5-4 and TRBJ2-3, with 12 bases aligning to TRBD2. Germline V gene data show CDR1 as SGHNT and CDR2 as YYREEE (reference sequence). After removal of 0 bases from V and 3 bases from J, the junction contained 2 bases not matched to a gene. This CDR3 has 16 amino acids. The CDR3 region has the DNA TGTGCCAGCAGCTTGGGCCTAGCGGGGGGGACAGATACGCAGTATTTT. Its translation is CASSLGLAGGTDTQYF.

The J gene is TRBJ2-6, the V gene TRBV9; 8 nucleotides match TRBD1. This CDR3 spans 19 amino acids. V lost 4 bases and J lost 1; bases outside the gene matches: 13. CDR1 is SGDLS, CDR2 YYNGEE, per germline. CDR3: CASSPRPGQEFSGANVLTF. The CDR3 nucleotides read TGTGCCAGCAGCCCTAGGCCGGGACAGGAGTTTTCTGGGGCCAACGTCCTGACTTTC.

Worth noting for this clone: The junction does not match germline at one end; this may be a read error. CDR3 amino acids: CASSLGQGYAYTF. CDR3 sequence (DNA): TGTGCCAGCAGTTTAGGTCAGGGGTATGCCTACACCTTC. The chain is built from TRBV27 and TRBJ1-2, with D perhaps TRBD1 (6 bases). Per germline, CDR1 MNHEY and CDR2 SMNVEV (reference sequence). CDR3 length: 13 residues.

The rearrangement links TRBV5-1 to TRBJ2-1; the match to TRBD2 covers 11 bases. Germline CDR1 is SGHRS and CDR2 is YFSETQ. Trimming at V came to 4 bases and at J to 8 bases, leaving 11 bases not matched to a gene. CDR3 length: 16 amino acids. The CDR3: CASSPEGGLAVHEQFF. Written as DNA, the CDR3 is TGCGCCAGCAGCCCGGAAGGGGGACTAGCGGTTCATGAGCAGTTCTTC.

The rearrangement joins TRBV11-3 to TRBJ2-7, with 8 bases aligning to TRBD1. Trimming took 5 bases from V and 5 from J; bases not matched to a gene: 8. The germline CDR1 and CDR2 sequences are SGHNT and YENEEA. This CDR3 has 14 residues. The CDR3 region has the DNA TGTGCCAGCAGCATTGGACAGGGTATCAACGAGCAGTACTTC. The encoded protein is CASSIGQGINEQYF.

The chain uses TRBV6-6 and TRBJ1-2, with D tentatively TRBD1 (5 bases). The CDR3 has 14 residues. Germline CDR1 MNHNY, CDR2 SVGAGI (reference sequence). V was shortened by 6 bases and J by 7 bases, with 18 bases between the two germline ends. In nucleotides, the CDR3 is TGTGCCAGCAGAGCTACCGGGACTACCTTTGGCTACACCTTC. It yields the protein CASRATGTTFGYTF.

This clone was seen only once. This chain connects TRBV7-2 to TRBJ2-3; 9 bases agree with TRBD1. Germline values: CDR1 SGHTA, CDR2 FQGNSA. The CDR3 sequence is 15 residues long. V was pared by 4 bases and J by 6 bases, with 8 bases of the junction left unmatched. The DNA of the CDR3 is TGTGCCAGCAGCTCGCGCGGGACAGGGATCGATACGCAGTATTTT. Its translation: CASSSRGTGIDTQYF.

This chain links TRBV11-2 with TRBJ2-3, with D perhaps TRBD2 (6 bases). Looked up from germline, CDR1 is SGHAT and CDR2 is FQNNGV. V was cut by 5 bases and J by 2 bases, with 14 bases left in between. This CDR3 is 15 amino acids long. CDR3 DNA: TGTGCCAGCAGCCCCCTAGCGCAAGACACAGATACGCAGTATTTT. Translated: CASSPLAQDTDTQYF.

The chain couples TRBV6-1 to TRBJ1-3, with D perhaps TRBD1 (5 bases). V gave up 4 bases and J gave up 1 base, with 17 bases separating them. CDR1 is MNHNS, CDR2 SASEGT, per germline. This CDR3 is 17 amino acids long. Here the CDR3 DNA reads TGTGCCAGCAGTGCCATCTTGGGGCAGACATCTGGAAACACCATATATTTT. This translates into CASSAILGQTSGNTIYF.

The genes are TRBV27 and TRBJ1-4; D might be TRBD1 (6 bases). This CDR3 comprises 17 residues. From germline, CDR1 is MNHEY and CDR2 SMNVEV (reference sequence). V was cut by 5 bases and J by 0 bases, with 16 bases left in between. DNA for the CDR3: TGTGCCAGCAGTCCACTCCCCACAGGGACAACTAATGAAAAACTGTTTTTT. Translation gives CASSPLPTGTTNEKLFF.

The V call is TRBV27, the J call TRBJ1-5, with no clear D. Per germline, CDR1 MNHEY and CDR2 SMNVEV (reference sequence). CDR3 size: 14 residues. V lost 6 bases, J lost 6 bases, and 15 bases lay in between. CDR3 coding DNA: TGTGCCAGCAGCCCCGGACTGGGCGGTCAGCCCCAGCATTTT. Protein sequence: CASSPGLGGQPQHF.

This chain joins TRBV30 and TRBJ2-1; 9 positions match TRBD2. Germline CDR1 is GTSNPN and CDR2 is SVGIG (reference sequence). The V gene end was trimmed by 8 bases and the J gene end by 4 bases; junction bases not matched to a gene: 6. The CDR3 has 13 amino acids. The DNA for the CDR3 is TGTGCCGGATCTAGCGGGAATTACAATGAGCAGTTCTTC. Encoded protein: CAGSSGNYNEQFF.

This chain links TRBV6-1 with TRBJ2-1; 10 bases map to TRBD2. From germline, CDR1 is MNHNS and CDR2 SASEGT. Trimming cost V 4 bases and J 0 bases; bases outside gene matches: 15. The CDR3 totals 20 residues. The CDR3 DNA sequence: TGTGCCAGCAGTGCATTGGTAGCGGGGGGCGGGGTTCTCTCCTACAATGAGCAGTTCTTC. This translates into CASSALVAGGGVLSYNEQFF.

This clone was counted only a few times. V usage is TRBV7-3 and J usage is TRBJ2-1; 11 bases are shared with TRBD2. After removal of 3 bases from V and 6 bases from J, the junction contained 4 bases not matched to a gene. Germline loops: CDR1 SGHTA, CDR2 FQGTGA. This CDR3 has 15 residues. The CDR3 region has the DNA TGTGCCAGCAGCTTTACTAGCGGGAGTGGCAATGAGCAGTTCTTC. This translates into CASSFTSGSGNEQFF.

The rearrangement uses TRBV7-9 and TRBJ1-4; no clear D. CDR3 length: 14 amino acids. Trimming stripped 1 base from V and 5 bases from J, with 8 bases between. Germline CDR1 SEHNR, CDR2 FQNEAQ (reference sequence). The CDR3 reads CASSLGGYNEKLFF. The CDR3 DNA sequence: TGTGCCAGCAGCTTAGGAGGGTACAATGAAAAACTGTTTTTT.

V and J are TRBV6-5 and TRBJ2-2; 7 bases match TRBD1. The CDR3 totals 15 residues. CDR1 and CDR2 (germline): MNHEY, SVGAGI. The J segment lost 2 bases and the V segment lost 8 bases, leaving 8 bases of the junction unmatched. Written as DNA, the CDR3 is TGTGCCAGCTCGAACAGGGGCGGTAACACCGGGGAGCTGTTTTTT. Translated, it gives CASSNRGGNTGELFF.

The chain uses TRBV18 and TRBJ1-5, with TRBD1 as a possible D gene (6 bases). The CDR3 spans 16 residues. Germline V CDR1 and CDR2: KGHSH, LQKENI. Trimming shortened V by 0 bases and J by 4 bases, and 13 bases separated the two germline ends. The CDR3 DNA follows: TGTGCCAGCTCACCACCTGAGACAGGTGGGAATCAGCCCCAGCATTTT. Translating gives CASSPPETGGNQPQHF.

J is TRBJ1-1 and V is TRBV25-1; TRBD1 aligns across 11 bases. Germline CDR1 MGHDK, CDR2 SYGVNS. The CDR3 has 15 amino acids. Trimming cost V 8 bases and J 5 bases; bases outside gene matches: 10. The CDR3 DNA is TGTGCCAGCGGAAGGACAGGGGGCGCGGTTACTGAAGCTTTCTTT. Translation: CASGRTGGAVTEAFF.

This chain links TRBV6-5 with TRBJ2-7, with TRBD1 matching over 10 bases. CDR1 and CDR2 (germline): MNHEY, SVGAGI. The CDR3 length is 15 residues. After removal of 2 bases from V and 4 bases from J, the junction contained 5 bases not matched to a gene. The CDR3 here is CASSYATGGLYEQYF. The CDR3 coding sequence is TGTGCCAGCAGTTACGCGACAGGGGGCTTATACGAGCAGTACTTC.

The CDR3 is CASSSGTSVSTDTQYF. CDR3 sequence (DNA): TGTGCCAGCAGCTCCGGGACTAGCGTGAGCACAGATACGCAGTATTTT. This sequence joins TRBV27 and TRBJ2-3; 10 bases align to TRBD2. The CDR3 is 16 amino acids. Germline V gene data show CDR1 as MNHEY and CDR2 as SMNVEV (reference sequence). Trimming removed 6 bases from V and 0 bases from J; junction bases left unmatched: 6.

V gene TRBV19 combines with J gene TRBJ2-7; 7 bases match TRBD2. The CDR3 spans 14 residues. Germline CDR1 and CDR2: LNHDA and SQIVND (reference sequence). The V segment lost 3 bases and the J segment 4 bases; nucleotides outside the gene matches: 6. The CDR3: CASSMGGLSYEQYF. The CDR3 DNA sequence: TGTGCCAGTAGTATGGGGGGACTAAGTTACGAGCAGTACTTC.

The chain couples TRBV25-1 to TRBJ2-1; 7 bases match TRBD2. Losses at the gene ends were 8 bases for V and 5 bases for J; bases not matched to a gene: 9. The CDR3 has 14 residues. CDR1 is MGHDK and CDR2 is SYGVNS in the germline V gene. The CDR3, as DNA: TGTGCCAGCGGTTGGGAGGGTTCGAACAATGAGCAGTTCTTC. Protein: CASGWEGSNNEQFF.

This chain connects TRBV30 to TRBJ1-5, with D possibly TRBD1 on 6 matching bases. The germline V gene has CDR1 GTSNPN and CDR2 SVGIG (reference sequence). The CDR3 sequence is 17 residues long. V shed 5 bases and J shed 1 base, with 21 bases lying between them. The CDR3 loop reads CAWGNRVGARSNQPQHF. The CDR3 DNA follows: TGTGCCTGGGGAAACAGGGTCGGGGCGAGGAGCAATCAGCCCCAGCATTTT.

The CDR3 DNA reads as TGTGCCAGCAGCGATAGCGGGAGGGCCTATGATACGCAGTATTTT. Protein sequence: CASSDSGRAYDTQYF. The rearrangement links TRBV7-9 to TRBJ2-3; 11 bases fit TRBD2. Germline V gives CDR1 SEHNR, CDR2 FQNEAQ (reference sequence). This CDR3 spans 15 amino acids. J gave up 6 bases and V 5 bases, and 7 bases lay outside the gene matches. The full variable domain, rest sourced from reference TRBV7-9 and TRBJ2-3, is DTGVSQNPRHKITKRGQNVTFRCDPISEHNRLYWYRQTLGQGPEFLTYFQNEAQLEKSRLLSDRFSAERPKGSFSTLEIQRTEQGDSAMYLCASSDSGRAYDTQYFGPGTRLTVL.

The J gene is TRBJ2-7, the V gene TRBV30; D is perhaps TRBD1 (5 bases). The ends were cut back, 0 bases at V and 7 bases at J, with 13 bases in the middle. Per germline, CDR1 GTSNPN and CDR2 SVGIG (reference sequence). The CDR3 is 13 residues long. The CDR3, as DNA: TGTGCCTGGAGTGTGGGGCGTTTACGGGAGCAGTACTTC. Protein product: CAWSVGRLREQYF.

The CDR3 DNA sequence: TGTGCCAGCAGTTACGGGGACAGGGGGAACTATGGCTACACCTTC. It is translated as CASSYGDRGNYGYTF. This chain joins TRBV6-5 and TRBJ1-2; 11 bases align to TRBD1. The CDR3 is made up of 15 amino acids. J was trimmed by 2 bases and V by 2 bases; bases with no gene match: 1. The germline CDR1 and CDR2 sequences are MNHEY and SVGAGI.

The chain employs TRBV5-4 and TRBJ2-7; 14 bases are shared with TRBD2. In germline, CDR1 is SGHNT, CDR2 YYREEE (reference sequence). Trimming cost V 4 bases and J 5 bases; bases outside gene matches: 11. CDR3 length: 17 residues. The chain's CDR3 is CASSRGGTSGSLNEQYF. The CDR3 DNA follows: TGTGCCAGCAGCCGGGGGGGGACTAGCGGGAGTCTAAACGAGCAGTACTTC.

The rearrangement joins TRBV27 to TRBJ1-5; possible D gene TRBD1, 5 bases. CDR3 length equals 14 residues. V shed 6 bases and J shed 3 bases, with 12 bases lying between them. Germline lookup yields CDR1 MNHEY and CDR2 SMNVEV (reference sequence). The CDR3 sequence is CASRGVGTNQPQHF. The CDR3 DNA follows: TGTGCCAGCAGAGGGGTGGGCACCAATCAGCCCCAGCATTTT.

This clone was seen a single time. V and J are TRBV6-4 and TRBJ1-4; possible D gene TRBD1, 6 bases. From germline, CDR1 is MRHNA and CDR2 SNTAGT. The length of the CDR3 is 20 residues. Trimming removed 3 bases from V and 4 bases from J, with 27 bases in between. The CDR3 loop reads CASSEQLTENRVVGNEKLFF. The CDR3 bases are TGTGCCAGCAGTGAGCAGCTGACAGAAAACAGGGTTGTAGGTAATGAAAAACTGTTTTTT.

Here the CDR3 DNA reads TGTGCCAGCAGTGAATCCCCAGGGGCTGGAAACACCATATATTTT. Its translation is CASSESPGAGNTIYF. The rearrangement uses TRBV6-1 and TRBJ1-3; a weak D match, TRBD1 (6 bases). Trimming removed 2 bases at V and 2 bases at J, with 10 bases between. The germline CDR1 and CDR2 sequences are MNHNS and SASEGT. The CDR3 sequence is 15 residues long.